Listed below are T cell receptor beta chains from one sample, sequenced in a study of blood T cell repertoires in COVID-19. Measured with immunoSEQ multiplex PCR; TCRdb has only the in-frame clones, and not every one. The repertoire consists of hundreds of thousands of clones, with 70% to 90% occurring once and the leading ten covering under 4%. The sample comprised peripheral blood. The source of these receptors is a man between 18 and 29 years old with active or convalescent COVID-19. The CDR3 runs from the conserved cysteine through the conserved F or W. Each record gives: V gene, CDR3 length, CDR3 protein.

v_gene: TRBV21-1
len: 11
CDR3aa: CASSKFDEQYF

v_gene: TRBV29-1
len: 14
CDR3aa: CSPRLVSGDHGYTF

v_gene: TRBV6-2/TRBV6-3
len: 15
CDR3aa: CASSYSRETYNEQFF

v_gene: TRBV2
len: 13
CDR3aa: CASSRDYLTEAFF

v_gene: TRBV12-3/TRBV12-4
len: 11
CDR3aa: CASSSLRGYTF

v_gene: TRBV7-9
len: 14
CDR3aa: CASSLYQGSPIAFF

v_gene: TRBV7-3
len: 16
CDR3aa: CASSLIRTESSYEQYF

v_gene: TRBV5-3
len: 15
CDR3aa: CARSFRRAKAGELFF

v_gene: TRBV12-5
len: 14
CDR3aa: CASSAGVRTGELFF

v_gene: TRBV19
len: 14
CDR3aa: CASSPGLAGAEQYF

v_gene: TRBV5-1
len: 14
CDR3aa: CASSLEDREETQYF

v_gene: TRBV10-1
len: 15
CDR3aa: CASRAEGARGNTIYF

v_gene: TRBV20-1
len: 16
CDR3aa: CSASLLAGVRTGELFF

v_gene: TRBV7-3
len: 16
CDR3aa: CASSPSQRGGLNEQYF

v_gene: TRBV7-8
len: 14
CDR3aa: CASSTRTGGYEQYF

v_gene: TRBV11-1
len: 12
CDR3aa: CASSQAGETQYF

v_gene: TRBV13
len: 11
CDR3aa: CASSLALGQFF

v_gene: TRBV24-1
len: 14
CDR3aa: CATSEGRGFQPQHF

v_gene: TRBV12-5
len: 16
CDR3aa: CASGLGSGGPYNEQFF

v_gene: TRBV13
len: 14
CDR3aa: CASSLWRTYNEQFF

v_gene: TRBV9
len: 14
CDR3aa: CASSFRDNMVEQYF

v_gene: TRBV14
len: 12
CDR3aa: CASSPTGVEQYF

v_gene: TRBV9
len: 14
CDR3aa: CASSAGHSNQPQHF

v_gene: TRBV6-5
len: 16
CDR3aa: CASSSPGTGWAYGYTF

v_gene: TRBV7-2
len: 14
CDR3aa: CASSLDTLRLGYTF

v_gene: TRBV4-2
len: 19
CDR3aa: CASSQDRGGRLASYNEQFF

v_gene: TRBV14
len: 16
CDR3aa: CASSQHGTGPRNTIYF

v_gene: TRBV3-1/TRBV3-2
len: 14
CDR3aa: CASSQERGLYEQYF

v_gene: TRBV12-3/TRBV12-4
len: 12
CDR3aa: CASSSGGNEQFF

v_gene: TRBV2
len: 12
CDR3aa: CASSTNQETQYF

v_gene: TRBV30
len: 15
CDR3aa: CAWGRGHLSGNTIYF

v_gene: TRBV14
len: 14
CDR3aa: CASSPWGVNTEAFF

v_gene: TRBV27
len: 13
CDR3aa: CASSFLQGSEQYF

v_gene: TRBV28
len: 17
CDR3aa: CASSPPGTASKNTEAFF

v_gene: TRBV3-1/TRBV3-2
len: 12
CDR3aa: CASSRTGVEAFF

v_gene: TRBV5-6
len: 13
CDR3aa: CASSLSPGDGYTF

v_gene: TRBV15
len: 17
CDR3aa: CATSRDGGGGLQETQYF

v_gene: TRBV6-6
len: 13
CDR3aa: CASSYGGGTEAFF

v_gene: TRBV4-3
len: 18
CDR3aa: CASSQLKTSGGAPDTQYF

v_gene: TRBV2
len: 14
CDR3aa: CATQGGSSYNEQFF

v_gene: TRBV3-1/TRBV3-2
len: 15
CDR3aa: CASSQDLTLWAGLFF

v_gene: TRBV10-3
len: 14
CDR3aa: CAISESPGGSEAFF

v_gene: TRBV7-2
len: 15
CDR3aa: CASSPPGSSGYGYTF

v_gene: TRBV19
len: 15
CDR3aa: CASRKPGDREVGLFF

v_gene: TRBV5-1
len: 15
CDR3aa: CASSLDAAATDTQYF

v_gene: TRBV5-8
len: 16
CDR3aa: CASSLVGRGRNTEAFF

v_gene: TRBV20-1
len: 13
CDR3aa: CSASLAGVGEQFF

v_gene: TRBV2
len: 15
CDR3aa: CASATGRGRDTEAFF

v_gene: TRBV18
len: 14
CDR3aa: CASSPSLQGDTIYF

v_gene: TRBV27
len: 20
CDR3aa: CASSLFVVAGGRLSQETQYF

v_gene: TRBV11-3
len: 13
CDR3aa: CASSLGPRETQYF

v_gene: TRBV5-1
len: 13
CDR3aa: CASSLPGNTEAFF

v_gene: TRBV5-4
len: 16
CDR3aa: CASSEPLAGGTGELFF

v_gene: TRBV6-5
len: 15
CDR3aa: CASSTSGGGTDTQYF

v_gene: TRBV7-3
len: 15
CDR3aa: CASSPTRLSGYGYTF

v_gene: TRBV29-1
len: 15
CDR3aa: CSVGKGLAAYNEQFF

v_gene: TRBV3-1/TRBV3-2
len: 13
CDR3aa: CASSTRDRGSYTF

v_gene: TRBV19
len: 18
CDR3aa: CASSKTGVVNSGANVLTF

v_gene: TRBV7-2
len: 15
CDR3aa: CASSLVGRGDTEAFF